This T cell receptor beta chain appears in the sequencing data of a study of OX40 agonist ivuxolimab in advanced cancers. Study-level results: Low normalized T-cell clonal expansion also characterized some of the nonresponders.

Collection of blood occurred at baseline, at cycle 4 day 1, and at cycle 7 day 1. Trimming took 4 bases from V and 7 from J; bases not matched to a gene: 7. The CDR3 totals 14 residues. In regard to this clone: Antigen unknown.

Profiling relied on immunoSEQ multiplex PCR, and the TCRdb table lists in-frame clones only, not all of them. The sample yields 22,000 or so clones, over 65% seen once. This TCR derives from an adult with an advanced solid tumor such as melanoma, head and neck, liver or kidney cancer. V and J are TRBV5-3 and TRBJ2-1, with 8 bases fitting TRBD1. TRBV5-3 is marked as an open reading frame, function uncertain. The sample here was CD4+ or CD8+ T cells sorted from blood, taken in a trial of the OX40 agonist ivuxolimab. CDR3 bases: TGTGCCAGAAGCCGGACAGGGCCAAGTAATGAGCAGTTCTTC. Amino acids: CARSRTGPSNEQFF.